Below are 26 T cell receptor beta chains sequenced from a single sample in a study of identifying expanded T cells in peripheral blood. Assay used: immunoSEQ multiplex PCR; TCRdb lists only in-frame clones, some missing. The repertoire holds 100,000 to 150,000 clones, with roughly 80% as singletons. The specimen sequenced was blood. The receptors shown here come from a person aged 18 to 69 in good health.

The genes are TRBV7-2 and TRBJ1-5, with D possibly matching TRBD1 (6 bases). The germline V gene encodes CDR1 SGHTA and CDR2 FQGNSA. V lost 4 bases and J 5 bases, leaving 9 bases between the germline ends. The CDR3 runs to 13 residues. In DNA form, the CDR3 reads TGTGCCAGCAGCTCAAACAGGGATCAGCCCCAGCATTTT. It specifies CASSSNRDQPQHF. The full variable domain, its missing parts supplied by reference TRBV7-2 and TRBJ1-5, is GAGVSQSPSNKVTEKGKDVELRCDPISGHTALYWYRQSLGQGLEFLIYFQGNSAPDKSGLPSDRFSAERTGGSVSTLTIQRTQQEDSAVYLCASSSNRDQPQHFGDGTRLSIL.

In DNA form, the CDR3 reads TGTGCCAGCAGCGCGGACCCCCTTAGGTACGAGCAGTACTTC. Protein product: CASSADPLRYEQYF. This chain links TRBV5-4 with TRBJ2-7; D is unresolved. V was clipped by 4 bases and J by 4 bases, with 15 bases between them. The CDR3 runs to 14 residues. Looked up from germline, CDR1 is SGHNT and CDR2 is YYREEE (reference sequence).

This CDR3 reads CASSVAGRFGGTEAFF. In nucleotides, the CDR3 is TGTGCCAGCAGCGTAGCTGGCCGGTTTGGAGGGACTGAAGCTTTCTTT. V and J are TRBV9 and TRBJ1-1; the D is unclear. V dropped 0 bases and J dropped 5 bases, with 17 bases sitting between them. This CDR3 has 16 residues. CDR1 and CDR2 (germline): SGDLS, YYNGEE.

This rearrangement joins TRBV7-3 to TRBJ1-2, with 8 bases aligning to TRBD1. The CDR3 covers 14 residues. Germline lookup yields CDR1 SGHTA and CDR2 FQGTGA. V gave up 5 bases and J gave up 4 bases; unmatched junction bases: 6. CDR3 in DNA: TGTGCCAGCAGCCAACAGGGGGATGGCTATGGCTACACCTTC. Its protein is CASSQQGDGYGYTF. Drawing the rest from reference TRBV7-3 and TRBJ1-2, the complete variable domain is GAGVSQTPSNKVTEKGKYVELRCDPISGHTALYWYRQSLGQGPEFLIYFQGTGAADDSGLPNDRFFAVRPEGSVSTLKIQRTERGDSAVYLCASSQQGDGYGYTFGSGTRLTVV.

This clone was recorded a few times. The genes are TRBV7-9 and TRBJ1-2; D gene ambiguous. CDR1 is SEHNR and CDR2 is FQNEAQ in the germline V gene (reference sequence). The V gene lost 3 bases and the J gene lost 6 bases, with 5 bases spanning the gap. The CDR3 extends over 11 amino acids. CDR3 sequence (DNA): TGTGCCAGCAGCTTGCATGATGGCTACACCTTC. Translated, it gives CASSLHDGYTF.

This chain uses TRBV27 with TRBJ1-1; D gene uncertain. The CDR3 has 13 residues. CDR1 MNHEY and CDR2 SMNVEV come from the germline V gene (reference sequence). V was shortened by 5 bases and J by 0 bases, with 7 bases between the two germline ends. CDR3 amino acids: CASSATVNTEAFF. The CDR3 nucleotides are TGTGCCAGCAGTGCCACCGTGAACACTGAAGCTTTCTTT.

This clone was seen a handful of times. The chain combines TRBV9 with TRBJ1-1; 7 nucleotides align to TRBD1. The germline V gene encodes CDR1 SGDLS and CDR2 YYNGEE. CDR3 length: 18 residues. Unmatched junction bases numbered 12, after V lost 0 bases and J lost 1 base. CDR3 nucleotide sequence: TGTGCCAGCAGCGTAGCCGGGGGAGGGGGCTGGCGGAACACTGAAGCTTTCTTT. It yields the protein CASSVAGGGGWRNTEAFF.

CDR3 in DNA: TGTGCCAGTAGTATTGACAGGGGATTCAATCAGCCCCAGCATTTT. Its translation is CASSIDRGFNQPQHF. This chain joins TRBV19 and TRBJ1-5, with 8 positions matching TRBD1. Germline V gives CDR1 LNHDA, CDR2 SQIVND (reference sequence). Trimming at V came to 3 bases and at J to 3 bases, leaving 4 bases not matched to a gene. The length of the CDR3 is 15 residues.

V gene TRBV6-6 combines with J gene TRBJ1-6, with no clear D. Germline V lookup: CDR1 MNHNY, CDR2 SVGAGI (reference sequence). CDR3 size: 16 residues. Trimming pared 6 bases from V and 8 bases from J, leaving 20 bases between. This CDR3 reads CASRLTETHLDSPLHF. The CDR3 DNA reads TGTGCCAGCAGGCTAACAGAAACTCACCTCGATTCACCCCTCCACTTT.

The V call is TRBV6-5, the J call TRBJ2-7, with TRBD1 as a possible D gene (6 bases). The V end lost 6 bases, the J end lost 3 bases, and 12 bases lay between the germline ends. Germline CDR1 and CDR2: MNHEY and SVGAGI. The CDR3 consists of 13 residues. The CDR3 DNA sequence: TGTGCCAGCAGGGAGGACAGTGACTACGAGCAGTACTTC. Residues: CASREDSDYEQYF.

This clone showed up just a few times. The chain joins TRBV19 to TRBJ1-4, with 10 positions matching TRBD1. This CDR3 contains 14 residues. J gave up 7 bases and V 5 bases, and 4 bases lay outside the gene matches. Germline V gene lookup returns CDR1 LNHDA and CDR2 SQIVND (reference sequence). The CDR3 nucleotides read TGTGCCAGTAGTTTGACAGGGGGCGTTGAAAAACTGTTTTTT. Translation gives CASSLTGGVEKLFF.

V and J are TRBV6-6 and TRBJ2-7; TRBD1 agrees at 7 bases. V lost 5 bases and J lost 4; bases outside the gene matches: 8. The CDR3 contains 14 residues. Per the germline V gene, CDR1 is MNHNY and CDR2 is SVGAGI (reference sequence). In nucleotides, the CDR3 is TGTGCCAGCAGTCTCAGGACAGGTGGTTACGAGCAGTACTTC. It codes for CASSLRTGGYEQYF.

This chain's CDR3 is CASSRDYRQNTEAFF. In DNA form, the CDR3 reads TGTGCCAGCTCGCGAGACTACCGACAAAACACTGAAGCTTTCTTT. The chain employs TRBV18 and TRBJ1-1, with D unclear. Looked up from germline, CDR1 is KGHSH and CDR2 is LQKENI. The CDR3 loop spans 15 amino acids. V gave up 6 bases and J gave up 2 bases, with 16 bases separating them.

This rearrangement joins TRBV29-1 to TRBJ2-5, with TRBD2 as a possible D gene (6 bases). Germline CDR1 and CDR2: SQVTM and ANQGSEA. The CDR3 covers 13 residues. The V and J ends lost 4 bases and 2 bases respectively, with 11 bases between them. The CDR3 sequence: CSVGGDGQETQYF. The CDR3 DNA follows: TGCAGCGTTGGGGGGGACGGACAAGAGACCCAGTACTTC.

The chain combines TRBV6-5 with TRBJ1-1, with D perhaps TRBD1 (5 bases). Germline V gene sequence: CDR1 MNHEY, CDR2 SVGAGI. V was pared by 6 bases and J by 4 bases, with 18 bases between. The CDR3 has 15 residues. The CDR3 nucleotides read TGTGCCAGCAGCCAGGGATCCCTCAGGAGCACTGAAGCTTTCTTT. Its protein is CASSQGSLRSTEAFF.

The rearrangement uses TRBV30 and TRBJ1-1; D may be TRBD1 (5 bases). With 5 bases removed from V and 1 base from J, the gap between germline ends came to 11 bases. CDR1 GTSNPN and CDR2 SVGIG come from the germline V gene (reference sequence). The CDR3 length is 13 residues. CDR3 coding DNA: TGTGCCTGGGCCCTGACAGAGAACACTGAAGCTTTCTTT. This encodes CAWALTENTEAFF.

CDR3 DNA: TGTGCCAGTAGGGACTCCGGAGAGACCCAGTACTTC. It yields the protein CASRDSGETQYF. The chain combines TRBV19 with TRBJ2-5; tentatively, D is TRBD2 (5 bases). The CDR3 is 12 amino acids. V was clipped by 6 bases and J by 4 bases, with 9 bases between them. Per the germline V gene, CDR1 is LNHDA and CDR2 is SQIVND (reference sequence).

The J gene is TRBJ2-1, the V gene TRBV7-8, with D unclear. Trimming took off 0 bases at V and 0 bases at J, with 12 bases between the two ends. CDR3 length: 17 amino acids. CDR1 is SGHVS and CDR2 is FQNEAQ in the germline V gene. This CDR3 reads CASSLAKFTNSYNEQFF. Here the CDR3 DNA reads TGTGCCAGCAGCTTAGCGAAGTTCACCAACTCCTACAATGAGCAGTTCTTC.

The chain has TRBV29-1 and TRBJ1-2, with D possibly TRBD1 on 5 matching bases. The CDR3 has 16 residues. Germline V CDR1 and CDR2: SQVTM, ANQGSEA. V lost 6 bases and J lost 1, with 21 bases in between. The CDR3 here is CSVRSPNGAVNYGYTF. Written as DNA, the CDR3 is TGCAGCGTACGATCACCTAATGGGGCCGTTAACTATGGCTACACCTTC.

This sequence joins TRBV7-3 and TRBJ2-3, with a possible D match to TRBD1 (6 bases). Germline V gives CDR1 SGHTA, CDR2 FQGTGA. This CDR3 is 14 amino acids long. V lost 5 bases and J 5 bases, leaving 14 bases between the germline ends. The CDR3 protein is CASSGTGRGDTQYF. The CDR3 coding sequence is TGTGCCAGCAGCGGTACAGGGCGTGGAGATACGCAGTATTTT.

The rearrangement links TRBV6-6 to TRBJ1-1; D uncertain. This CDR3 is 11 amino acids long. From germline, CDR1 is MNHNY and CDR2 SVGAGI (reference sequence). V gave up 5 bases and J gave up 8 bases, with 9 bases separating them. CDR3 sequence (DNA): TGTGCCAGCAGTCCCAAGTACGAAGCTTTCTTT. As protein: CASSPKYEAFF.

V gene TRBV6-5 combines with J gene TRBJ2-5, with D perhaps TRBD1 (5 bases). The length of the CDR3 is 14 residues. CDR1 and CDR2 (germline): MNHEY, SVGAGI. Deletions cut 4 bases from V and 5 bases from J, with 14 bases between. In DNA form, the CDR3 reads TGTGCCAGCAGTTCGTCAGGGTTGGTGGAGACCCAGTACTTC. This codes for CASSSSGLVETQYF.

The chain links TRBV5-1 to TRBJ2-7, with 8 bases lining up with TRBD1. CDR3 length: 15 residues. Trimming at V came to 6 bases and at J to 0 bases, leaving 8 bases not matched to a gene. From germline, CDR1 is SGHRS and CDR2 YFSETQ. Here the CDR3 DNA reads TGCGCCAGCACTCCCACAGGGGGGCTCTCCTACGAGCAGTACTTC. This codes for CASTPTGGLSYEQYF.

V gene TRBV30 combines with J gene TRBJ1-5; D gene unclear. CDR1 GTSNPN and CDR2 SVGIG come from the germline V gene (reference sequence). The germline V and J ends were trimmed by 1 base and 5 bases, with 18 bases remaining between them. This CDR3 has 16 amino acids. CDR3 amino acids: CAWSARLRTADQPQHF. For the CDR3, the DNA is TGTGCCTGGAGTGCGCGACTTCGGACCGCGGATCAGCCCCAGCATTTT.

The V gene is TRBV27, the J gene TRBJ2-3; the D gene is possibly TRBD1 (6 bases). The length of the CDR3 is 15 residues. CDR1 and CDR2 (germline): MNHEY, SMNVEV (reference sequence). Trimming removed 5 bases at V and 4 bases at J, with 16 bases between. The chain's CDR3 is CASSPLGNRADTQYF. DNA of the CDR3: TGTGCCAGCAGTCCCCTCGGTAACAGGGCAGATACGCAGTATTTT.

This chain joins TRBV7-2 and TRBJ1-2; D possibly corresponds to TRBD1 (6 bases). Germline CDR1 SGHTA, CDR2 FQGNSA. The CDR3 is 13 amino acids. Trimming cost V 5 bases and J 8 bases, with 15 bases left between them. CDR3 region: CASSHDRQNGYTF. CDR3 coding DNA: TGTGCCAGCAGCCATGACAGGCAAAACGGCTACACCTTC.